The 15 T cell receptor beta chains below were found in one sample sequenced in a study of identical twins. Each CDR3 protein gets one entry after TCRdb re-called the 5' RACE reads with MiXCR. The sample lists some 500,000 distinct CDR3 sequences, 9.6% seen once, with roughly 3% in the top ten. The same sample was also studied in work on yellow fever vaccine responses in identical twins.

The specimen was PBMCs. The source is a woman between 18 and 29 years old in good health.

This clonotype was picked up many times. This chain uses TRBV7-2 with TRBJ2-7; a weak D match, TRBD1 (7 bases). CDR3 length: 14 residues. Trimming removed 4 bases at V and 5 bases at J, with 15 bases between. Germline CDR1 reads SGHTA; CDR2 reads FQGNSA. CDR3 bases: TGTGCCAGCAGCTCCCCAGACAGGGAGGACGAGCAGTACTTC. Translating gives CASSSPDREDEQYF.

This clonotype was counted ten times or more. The V and J genes are TRBV5-1 and TRBJ2-3; the D gene is possibly TRBD2 (5 bases). The CDR3 totals 14 residues. V gave up 1 base and J gave up 2 bases, with 8 bases separating them. The V gene's germline CDR1 is SGHRS and CDR2 YFSETQ. CDR3 sequence: CASSLTGFTDTQYF. CDR3 sequence (DNA): TGCGCCAGCAGCTTGACGGGGTTCACAGATACGCAGTATTTT. Together with reference TRBV5-1 and TRBJ2-3, the CDR3 gives the full variable domain: KAGVTQTPRYLIKTRGQQVTLSCSPISGHRSVSWYQQTPGQGLQFLFEYFSETQRNKGNFPGRFSGRQFSNSRSEMNVSTLELGDSALYLCASSLTGFTDTQYFGPGTRLTVL.

This clonotype was counted a few times. The chain employs TRBV2 and TRBJ2-7, with no clear D. This CDR3 spans 15 amino acids. Germline CDR1 is SNHLY and CDR2 is FYNNEI. The V gene lost 2 bases and the J gene lost 3 bases, with 14 bases spanning the gap. The CDR3 reads CASSEWDPSNYEQYF. CDR3 coding DNA: TGTGCCAGCAGTGAATGGGATCCGAGCAACTACGAGCAGTACTTC.

A remark on this clonotype: A much more abundant neighbour one base away suggests this may be a read error. CDR3 protein: CASSQDGRTDTQHF. In nucleotides, the CDR3 is TGTGCCAGCAGCCAAGATGGGAGGACAGATACGCAGCATTTT. The gene calls are TRBV3-1 and TRBJ2-3; tentative D call: TRBD1 (6 bases). Near its end, the DNA agrees better with TRBJ1-5, so the J call may be wrong. Germline CDR1 reads LGHDT; CDR2 reads YNNKEL (reference sequence). The CDR3 runs to 14 residues.

This clonotype has a handful of counts. The chain carries TRBV7-3 and TRBJ2-3; 12 bases are a match to TRBD2. This CDR3 region has 17 residues. Germline V gene sequence: CDR1 SGHTA, CDR2 FQGTGA. V lost 5 bases, J lost 5 bases, and 11 bases stayed unmatched. CDR3 sequence: CASSRTSGAISGDTQYF. The DNA for the CDR3 is TGTGCCAGCAGCCGGACTAGCGGGGCGATCTCAGGAGATACGCAGTATTTT. The whole variable domain, filled in from reference TRBV7-3 and TRBJ2-3, reads GAGVSQTPSNKVTEKGKYVELRCDPISGHTALYWYRQSLGQGPEFLIYFQGTGAADDSGLPNDRFFAVRPEGSVSTLKIQRTERGDSAVYLCASSRTSGAISGDTQYFGPGTRLTVL.

This clonotype was observed at least ten times. V usage is TRBV5-1 and J usage is TRBJ1-1; D not certain. Trimming left V 0 bases short and J 0 bases short, with 9 bases between. The CDR3 consists of 15 residues. Germline CDR1 is SGHRS and CDR2 is YFSETQ. CDR3 DNA: TGCGCCAGCAGCTTGGTAGAGGGATTGAACACTGAAGCTTTCTTT. Encoded protein: CASSLVEGLNTEAFF.

The J gene is TRBJ2-3, the V gene TRBV7-2; D not resolved. Germline CDR1 reads SGHTA; CDR2 reads FQGNSA. The V gene lost 5 bases and the J gene lost 4 bases, with 7 bases spanning the gap. CDR3 length: 12 amino acids. For the CDR3, the DNA is TGTGCCAGCAGCGCTCAAGCAGATACGCAGTATTTT. It translates to CASSAQADTQYF.

Note on this clonotype: Given the absence of the conserved phenylalanine or tryptophan at the CDR3 end, a read error is likely. V is TRBV12-3 or TRBV12-4 and J is TRBJ2-5, with 11 bases identical to TRBD2. The CDR3 contains 16 residues. The V gene end was trimmed by 6 bases and the J gene end by 5 bases; junction bases not matched to a gene: 11. The CDR3 DNA reads TGTGCCAGCAGCCTTACGACTAGCGGGGATAGGGAGACCCAGTACTAC. Translating gives CASSLTTSGDRETQYY.

There are a few counts of this clonotype. V is TRBV20-1 and J is TRBJ2-1, with 8 bases lining up with TRBD2. The CDR3 is 16 amino acids. Looked up from germline, CDR1 is DFQATT and CDR2 is SNEGSKA (reference sequence). V lost 1 base, J lost 6 bases, and 11 bases stayed unmatched. CDR3 protein: CSARGGGAGAINEQFF. The CDR3 DNA sequence: TGCAGTGCTAGAGGGGGGGGAGCGGGAGCAATCAATGAGCAGTTCTTC.

The chain links TRBV5-6 to TRBJ2-6; D is ambiguous. This CDR3 spans 18 amino acids. The V gene's germline CDR1 is SGHDT and CDR2 YYEEEE. The V and J ends lost 4 bases and 0 bases respectively, with 17 bases between them. The CDR3 DNA reads as TGTGCCAGCAGCGTCCTGCGAGTAGTTCTCTCTGGGGCCAACGTCCTGACTTTC. It is translated as CASSVLRVVLSGANVLTF.

The sample holds a few counts of this clonotype. The chain is built from TRBV19 and TRBJ2-1, with TRBD1 as a possible D gene (6 bases). The germline V and J ends were trimmed by 7 bases and 0 bases, with 13 bases remaining between them. This CDR3 region has 15 residues. The V gene's germline CDR1 is LNHDA and CDR2 SQIVND (reference sequence). CDR3 nucleotides: TGTGCCAGTATAGCTACAGGGAGCTCCTACAATGAGCAGTTCTTC. This encodes CASIATGSSYNEQFF.

The chain recombines TRBV29-1 with TRBJ2-7; D might be TRBD1 (5 bases). CDR3 length: 13 residues. V was cut by 2 bases and J by 3 bases, with 11 bases left in between. CDR1 is SQVTM, CDR2 ANQGSEA, per germline. CDR3: CSVEQGNRYEQYF. CDR3 in DNA: TGCAGCGTTGAACAGGGTAACCGCTACGAGCAGTACTTC.

This clonotype was seen more than once but under ten times. CDR3 sequence reads: CALNDRGLQETQYF. In nucleotides, the CDR3 is TGTGCCCTCAACGACCGGGGCCTCCAAGAGACCCAGTACTTC. The V call is TRBV10-3, the J call TRBJ2-5; possibly TRBD1 or TRBD2 for D (5 bases each). Trimming removed 11 bases at V and 1 base at J, with 17 bases between. This CDR3 comprises 14 residues. Germline V lookup: CDR1 ENHRY, CDR2 SYGVKD.

This clonotype was found many times. The chain combines TRBV12-3 or TRBV12-4 with TRBJ2-5; the D gene is possibly TRBD1 (5 bases). V was shortened by 6 bases and J by 1 base, with 15 bases between the two germline ends. This CDR3 has 15 amino acids. The CDR3 coding sequence is TGTGCCAGCAGAATGAAACGACAGACCCAAGAGACCCAGTACTTC. Residues: CASRMKRQTQETQYF.

This clonotype was picked up many times. The genes are TRBV29-1 and TRBJ2-2; 8 bases are a match to TRBD1. This CDR3 has 12 residues. J lost 5 bases, V lost 6 bases, and 2 bases had no gene match. CDR1 and CDR2 (germline): SQVTM, ANQGSEA. CDR3 sequence (DNA): TGCAGCGTCGGACAGGGAACCGGGGAGCTGTTTTTT. Translating gives CSVGQGTGELFF.